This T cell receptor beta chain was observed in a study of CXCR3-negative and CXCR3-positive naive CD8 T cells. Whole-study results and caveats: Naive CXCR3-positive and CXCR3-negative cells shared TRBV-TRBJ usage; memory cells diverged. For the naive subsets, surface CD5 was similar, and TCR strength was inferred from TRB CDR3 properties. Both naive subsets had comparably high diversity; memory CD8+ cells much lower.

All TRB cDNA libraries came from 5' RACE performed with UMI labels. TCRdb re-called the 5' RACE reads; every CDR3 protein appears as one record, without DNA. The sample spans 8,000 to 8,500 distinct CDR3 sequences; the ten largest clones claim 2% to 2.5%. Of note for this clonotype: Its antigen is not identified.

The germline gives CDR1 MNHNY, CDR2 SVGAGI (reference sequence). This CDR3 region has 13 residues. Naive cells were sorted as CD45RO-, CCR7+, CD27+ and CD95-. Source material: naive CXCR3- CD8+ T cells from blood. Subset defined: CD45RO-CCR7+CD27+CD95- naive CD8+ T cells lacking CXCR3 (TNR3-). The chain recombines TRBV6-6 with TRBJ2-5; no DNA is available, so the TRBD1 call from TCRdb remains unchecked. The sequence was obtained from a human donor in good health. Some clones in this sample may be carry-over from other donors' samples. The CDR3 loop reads CASSYRPQETQYF.